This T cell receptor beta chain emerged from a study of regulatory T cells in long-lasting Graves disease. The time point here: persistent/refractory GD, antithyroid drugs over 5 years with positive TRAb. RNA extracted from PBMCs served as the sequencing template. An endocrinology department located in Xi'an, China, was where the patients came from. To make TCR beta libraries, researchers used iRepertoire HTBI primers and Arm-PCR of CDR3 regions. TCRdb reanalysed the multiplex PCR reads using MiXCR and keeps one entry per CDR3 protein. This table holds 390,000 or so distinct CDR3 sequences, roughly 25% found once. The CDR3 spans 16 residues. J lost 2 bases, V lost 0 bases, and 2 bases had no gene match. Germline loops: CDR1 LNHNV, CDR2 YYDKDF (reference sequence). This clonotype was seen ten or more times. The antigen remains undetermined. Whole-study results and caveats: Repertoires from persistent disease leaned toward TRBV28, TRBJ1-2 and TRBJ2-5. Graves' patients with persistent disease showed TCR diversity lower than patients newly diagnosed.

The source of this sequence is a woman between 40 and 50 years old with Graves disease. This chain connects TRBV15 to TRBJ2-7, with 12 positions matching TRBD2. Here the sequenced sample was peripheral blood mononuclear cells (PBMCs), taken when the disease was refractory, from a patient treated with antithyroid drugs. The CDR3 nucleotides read TGTGCCACCAGCAGAGATAGGACTAGCGGGACCTACGAGCAGTACTTC. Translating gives CATSRDRTSGTYEQYF.